This entry concerns a single TCR beta chain. The antigen is undetermined. This sample was taken from a study of T cell repertoires in cytomegalovirus infection. In the study overall: Indicated by public TCR beta signatures were CMV infection and matching HLA type.

TCRdb passed the reads through MiXCR, listing each CDR3 protein once. The sample has roughly 340,000 distinct CDR3 sequences; 25% to 30% are singletons. CDR1 is SGHVS, CDR2 FNYEAQ, per germline. CDR3 length equals 15 residues. V gave up 4 bases and J gave up 2 bases, with 13 bases separating them. Study findings and constraints: Based on cumulative public TCR beta family frequency, carriers of CMV plus the relevant HLA were identified. There were HLA-C-restricted CMV-specific TCR beta clonotypes dominating the ex vivo response.

The chain links TRBV7-6 to TRBJ2-3; D remains unclear. This clonotype was obtained from a human donor in good health (CMV status not recorded). Some clones in this sample may be carry-over from other donors' samples. The source was cultured PBMCs, collected from culture after CMV antigen stimulation. The CDR3 sequence: CASSSMQLNTDTQYF. The CDR3 DNA sequence: TGTGCCAGCAGCTCTATGCAGCTTAACACAGATACGCAGTATTTT. Supplemented by reference TRBV7-6 and TRBJ2-3, the full variable domain reads GAGVSQSPRYKVTKRGQDVALRCDPISGHVSLYWYRQALGQGPEFLTYFNYEAQQDKSGLPNDRFSAERPEGSISTLTIQRTEQRDSAMYRCASSSMQLNTDTQYFGPGTRLTVL.